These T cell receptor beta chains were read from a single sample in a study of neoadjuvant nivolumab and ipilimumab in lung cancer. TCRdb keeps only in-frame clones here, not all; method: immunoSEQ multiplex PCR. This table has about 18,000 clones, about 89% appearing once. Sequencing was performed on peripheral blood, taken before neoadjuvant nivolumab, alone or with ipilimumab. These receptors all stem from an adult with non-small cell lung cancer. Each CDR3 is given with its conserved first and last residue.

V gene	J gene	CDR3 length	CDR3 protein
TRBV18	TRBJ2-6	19	CASSPTRDRLQSGANVLTF
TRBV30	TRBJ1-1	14	CAWSVPGLDTEAFF
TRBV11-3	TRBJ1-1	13	CASSKRQNTEAFF
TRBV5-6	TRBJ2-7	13	CASSIQGWDEQYF
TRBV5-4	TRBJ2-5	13	CASSWEAGETQYF
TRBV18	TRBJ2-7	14	CASSPVAQNYEQYF
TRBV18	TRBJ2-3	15	CASSPQLAGGGSQYF
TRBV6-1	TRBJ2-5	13	CASRSQGVETQYF
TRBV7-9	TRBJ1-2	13	CASSPGGRHGYTF
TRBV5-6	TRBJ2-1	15	CASSPRAKVGNEQFF
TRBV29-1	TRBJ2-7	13	CSVTNRGSYEQYF
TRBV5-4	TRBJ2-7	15	CASERGGGGSYEQYF
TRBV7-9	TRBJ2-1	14	CASSLLAGGHEQFF
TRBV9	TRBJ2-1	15	CASSGSSRPFNEQFF
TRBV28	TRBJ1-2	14	CASSPYQGLYGYTF
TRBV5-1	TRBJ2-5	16	CASSLAYGQIQETQYF
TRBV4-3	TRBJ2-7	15	CASGQVWSGTYEQYF